The 24 T cell receptor beta chains in this list originate from one sample, sequenced in a study of cytomegalovirus exposure and HLA in healthy donors. Amplification used 60 Vbeta primers and 13 Jbeta primers. Sequencing used immunoSEQ multiplex PCR; TCRdb keeps in-frame clones, though not all of them. The sample gives about 210,000 clones, roughly 82% of which show up once; around 6% is in the top ten. Sample: PBMCs. The receptors stem from a man aged 40-55 years in good health and CMV-seropositive.

V and J are TRBV19 and TRBJ2-1, with 11 bases that match TRBD2. Germline CDR1 is LNHDA and CDR2 is SQIVND (reference sequence). V lost 2 bases and J lost 3; bases outside the gene matches: 3. The CDR3 sequence is 16 residues long. The CDR3 DNA reads TGTGCCAGTAGTATAAAACTAGCGGGAGTCTACAATGAGCAGTTCTTC. Translating gives CASSIKLAGVYNEQFF. The complete variable domain, with remaining parts taken from reference TRBV19 and TRBJ2-1, reads DGGITQSPKYLFRKEGQNVTLSCEQNLNHDAMYWYRQDPGQGLRLIYYSQIVNDFQKGDIAEGYSVSREKKESFPLTVTSAQKNPTAFYLCASSIKLAGVYNEQFFGPGTRLTVL.

In its sample, this clone was seen once. The J gene is TRBJ1-1, the V gene TRBV27; TRBD1 aligns across 9 bases. The ends lost 10 bases at V and 6 bases at J; junction bases unmatched: 21. CDR1 is MNHEY and CDR2 is SMNVEV in the germline V gene (reference sequence). CDR3 length: 17 amino acids. The CDR3 loop reads CATCPSGTGIKGAEAFF. DNA for the CDR3: TGTGCCACGTGCCCATCCGGGACAGGGATCAAAGGGGCTGAAGCTTTCTTT.

This chain links TRBV6-6 with TRBJ2-2; a weak D match, TRBD1 (5 bases). The germline V and J ends were trimmed by 7 bases and 4 bases, with 13 bases remaining between them. Per the germline V gene, CDR1 is MNHNY and CDR2 is SVGAGI (reference sequence). This CDR3 has 14 amino acids. Here the CDR3 DNA reads TGTGCCAGCATACTTGACAGCACCACCGGGGAGCTGTTTTTT. It codes for CASILDSTTGELFF.

The chain is built from TRBV6-6 and TRBJ2-7; TRBD1 is a possible D gene (6 bases). The germline CDR1 and CDR2 sequences are MNHNY and SVGAGI (reference sequence). V lost 6 bases, J lost 4 bases, and 22 bases lay in between. The CDR3 length is 16 residues. In DNA form, the CDR3 reads TGTGCCAGCAGCCGAGATGGGGGCCAGGGATCTTACGAGCAGTACTTC. Its protein product is CASSRDGGQGSYEQYF.

The chain recombines TRBV12-5 with TRBJ2-1; 9 bases fit TRBD2. Germline V gene lookup returns CDR1 LGHNT and CDR2 FRNRAP. CDR3 length: 15 residues. V lost 2 bases, J lost 3 bases, and 2 bases stayed unmatched. The CDR3 nucleotides read TGTGCTAGTGGTTTGCGGACTAGCGACTACAATGAGCAGTTCTTC. Protein product: CASGLRTSDYNEQFF.

The chain has TRBV27 and TRBJ2-5; maybe TRBD2 (6 bases). Gene TRBJ2-7 matches the end of the DNA better, so the J call may be wrong. This CDR3 contains 13 residues. The V gene's germline CDR1 is MNHEY and CDR2 SMNVEV (reference sequence). The CDR3 spells CAVRGLSSYEQYF. For the CDR3, the DNA is TGTGCTGTGCGGGGCCTGAGCTCCTACGAGCAGTACTTC.

The chain carries TRBV19 and TRBJ1-5; TRBD1 is a possible D gene (5 bases). Trimming left V 8 bases short and J 0 bases short, with 17 bases between. Germline V gives CDR1 LNHDA, CDR2 SQIVND (reference sequence). The CDR3 extends over 16 amino acids. The CDR3 spells CASCDGGQFSNQPQHF. The CDR3 DNA sequence: TGTGCCAGTTGTGACGGCGGACAATTTAGCAATCAGCCCCAGCATTTT.

The V gene is TRBV27, the J gene TRBJ2-3; 8 bases fit TRBD1. This CDR3 is 16 amino acids long. Germline V lookup: CDR1 MNHEY, CDR2 SMNVEV (reference sequence). With V trimmed by 5 bases and J by 1 base, 8 bases remained unmatched. This chain's CDR3 is CASSTPTGVGTDTQYF. The CDR3 coding sequence is TGTGCCAGCAGTACCCCGACAGGGGTCGGCACAGATACGCAGTATTTT.

The chain uses TRBV6-1 and TRBJ2-7, with TRBD2 matching over 9 bases. The CDR3 contains 14 residues. CDR1 is MNHNS, CDR2 SASEGT, per germline. The trim removed 6 bases at V and 3 bases at J, leaving 6 bases unmatched. The CDR3 spells CASSDSGSIYEQYF. The CDR3 bases are TGTGCCAGCAGCGATAGCGGGAGTATCTACGAGCAGTACTTC.

This clone was observed once. This chain links TRBV30 with TRBJ2-2; 14 nucleotides align to TRBD2. This CDR3 comprises 17 residues. Looked up from germline, CDR1 is GTSNPN and CDR2 is SVGIG (reference sequence). Losses at the gene ends were 5 bases for V and 4 bases for J; bases not matched to a gene: 9. CDR3 coding DNA: TGTGCCTGGCCCCCGGGACTAGCGGGAGTTCGCACCGGGGAGCTGTTTTTT. Translation: CAWPPGLAGVRTGELFF.

The table lists this clone with a few counts. The chain has TRBV6-5 and TRBJ2-1; a weak D match, TRBD1 (5 bases). The germline V gene encodes CDR1 MNHEY and CDR2 SVGAGI. The CDR3 sequence is 13 residues long. The ends were cut back, 5 bases at V and 5 bases at J, with 10 bases in the middle. The CDR3 DNA sequence: TGTGCCAGCAGTGACCCGACAGACAATGAGCAGTTCTTC. It specifies CASSDPTDNEQFF.

This chain links TRBV5-5 with TRBJ1-3; 7 bases fit TRBD1. Germline CDR1 is SGHKS and CDR2 is YYEKEE (reference sequence). The CDR3 length is 17 residues. V lost 5 bases to trimming and J lost 0 bases; unmatched junction nucleotides: 11. DNA for the CDR3: TGTGCCAGCAGTCGGGGACAGACTCGATACTCTGGAAACACCATATATTTT. It is translated as CASSRGQTRYSGNTIYF. The entire variable domain, with the rest obtained from reference TRBV5-5 and TRBJ1-3, is as follows: DAGVTQSPTHLIKTRGQQVTLRCSPISGHKSVSWYQQVLGQGPQFIFQYYEKEERGRGNFPDRFSARQFPNYSSELNVNALLLGDSALYLCASSRGQTRYSGNTIYFGEGSWLTVV.

The V and J genes are TRBV30 and TRBJ1-2; D is possibly TRBD1 (6 bases). This CDR3 contains 12 residues. In germline, CDR1 is GTSNPN, CDR2 SVGIG (reference sequence). Deletions cut 0 bases from V and 8 bases from J, with 10 bases between. The CDR3 nucleotides are TGTGCCTGGAGTGTCGGGGGGCTAGGCTACACCTTC. Translation gives CAWSVGGLGYTF.

The V and J genes are TRBV2 and TRBJ2-5, with D hard to call. This CDR3 has 10 amino acids. V lost 7 bases and J 4 bases, leaving 4 bases between the germline ends. Germline CDR1 and CDR2: SNHLY and FYNNEI. The DNA for the CDR3 is TGTGCCAGCAAGCCAGAGACCCAGTACTTC. Protein sequence: CASKPETQYF.

The gene calls are TRBV19 and TRBJ2-7; TRBD1 matches 10 bases. V gave up 7 bases and J gave up 5 bases; unmatched junction bases: 11. CDR1 is LNHDA and CDR2 is SQIVND in the germline V gene (reference sequence). The CDR3 has 15 amino acids. The CDR3 nucleotides read TGTGCCAGTACCTCTGGACAGGGGGATACCCACGAGCAGTACTTC. Its translation: CASTSGQGDTHEQYF.

The chain employs TRBV5-1 and TRBJ1-4; weak D call: TRBD1 (5 bases). V lost 3 bases and J lost 4, with 10 bases in between. CDR1 is SGHRS and CDR2 is YFSETQ in the germline V gene. This CDR3 contains 14 residues. CDR3 nucleotides: TGCGCCAGCAGCTGGGGGGAGAGTAATGAAAAACTGTTTTTT. It yields the protein CASSWGESNEKLFF.

The genes are TRBV29-1 and TRBJ2-2; D is perhaps TRBD2 (7 bases). Per the germline V gene, CDR1 is SQVTM and CDR2 is ANQGSEA. CDR3 length: 15 amino acids. Trimming removed 5 bases at V and 1 base at J, with 14 bases between. CDR3: CSVPGGGGNTGELFF. CDR3 in DNA: TGCAGCGTTCCCGGCGGGGGCGGGAACACCGGGGAGCTGTTTTTT.

This clone was seen only a few times. Different DNA sequences within this sample yield the same CDR3. This sequence joins TRBV6-1 and TRBJ1-5, with D tentatively TRBD1 (6 bases). The CDR3 totals 14 residues. The germline V gene encodes CDR1 MNHNS and CDR2 SASEGT. V lost 3 bases, J lost 3 bases, and 9 bases lay in between. CDR3 nucleotide sequence: TGTGCCAGCAGTGACAGGGGAACCAATCAGCCCCAGCATTTT. Protein: CASSDRGTNQPQHF.

This clone was counted only a few times. The V and J genes are TRBV14 and TRBJ2-5, with D unresolved. The CDR3 runs to 18 residues. V was shortened by 4 bases and J by 0 bases, with 21 bases between the two germline ends. The germline CDR1 and CDR2 sequences are SGHDN and FVKESK. The CDR3 spells CASSPRRPVLPYQETQYF. The CDR3 region has the DNA TGTGCCAGCAGCCCTAGACGGCCTGTGCTGCCGTACCAAGAGACCCAGTACTTC.

The chain carries TRBV7-8 and TRBJ2-1, with D perhaps TRBD2 (6 bases). V lost 5 bases and J lost 8, with 13 bases in between. This CDR3 spans 13 amino acids. Germline assignment: CDR1 SGHVS and CDR2 FQNEAQ. CDR3 in DNA: TGTGCCAGCAGCCCCCCCGGGAGAGATGAGCAGTTCTTC. It yields the protein CASSPPGRDEQFF.

This chain links TRBV6-5 with TRBJ1-6; weak D call: TRBD1 (6 bases). V lost 3 bases and J lost 10, with 10 bases in between. The CDR3 length is 13 residues. CDR1 and CDR2 (germline): MNHEY, SVGAGI. The CDR3 region has the DNA TGTGCCAGCAGTTATAACAGGGACTCACCCCTCCACTTT. This gives the protein CASSYNRDSPLHF.

The chain has TRBV27 and TRBJ2-7; tentative D call: TRBD1 (6 bases). CDR3 length equals 13 residues. V was clipped by 6 bases and J by 1 base, with 10 bases between them. Per the germline V gene, CDR1 is MNHEY and CDR2 is SMNVEV (reference sequence). This CDR3 is CASSQGMSYEQYV. The CDR3 nucleotides are TGTGCCAGCAGCCAGGGGATGTCCTACGAGCAGTACGTC.

This clone was detected a few times. The chain recombines TRBV6-1 with TRBJ1-3, with no clear D. The V end lost 2 bases, the J end lost 0 bases, and 14 bases lay between the germline ends. This CDR3 has 17 amino acids. The germline V gene has CDR1 MNHNS and CDR2 SASEGT. CDR3 nucleotide sequence: TGTGCCAGCAGTGAAAGCCTCCTTAGAAGCTCTGGAAACACCATATATTTT. Protein: CASSESLLRSSGNTIYF.

This chain joins TRBV19 and TRBJ2-3, with D unresolved. The V end was cut by 9 bases, the J end by 5 bases, with 6 bases between. The CDR3 totals 10 residues. CDR1 and CDR2 from the germline V gene are LNHDA and SQIVND (reference sequence). The CDR3 here is CASRRDTQYF. The DNA of the CDR3 is TGTGCCAGCAGAAGAGATACGCAGTATTTT.